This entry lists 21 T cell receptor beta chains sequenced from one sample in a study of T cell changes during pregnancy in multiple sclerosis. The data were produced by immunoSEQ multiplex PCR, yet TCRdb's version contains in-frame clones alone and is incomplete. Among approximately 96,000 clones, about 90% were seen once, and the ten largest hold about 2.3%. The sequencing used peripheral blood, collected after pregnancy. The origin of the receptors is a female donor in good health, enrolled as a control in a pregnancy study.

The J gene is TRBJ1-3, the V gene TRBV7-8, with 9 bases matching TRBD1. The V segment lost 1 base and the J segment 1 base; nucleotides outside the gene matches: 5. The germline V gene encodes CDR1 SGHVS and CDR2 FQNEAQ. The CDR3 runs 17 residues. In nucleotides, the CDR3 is TGTGCCAGCAGCTTAGTTACAGGGGGCGCATCTGGAAACACCATATATTTT. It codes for CASSLVTGGASGNTIYF.

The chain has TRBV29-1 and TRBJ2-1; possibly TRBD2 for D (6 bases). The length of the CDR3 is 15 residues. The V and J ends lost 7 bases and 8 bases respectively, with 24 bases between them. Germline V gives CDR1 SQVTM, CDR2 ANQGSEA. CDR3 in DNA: TGCAGCGGCCTGGGACTTCTCACTAGCTTCGATGAGCAGTTCTTC. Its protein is CSGLGLLTSFDEQFF.

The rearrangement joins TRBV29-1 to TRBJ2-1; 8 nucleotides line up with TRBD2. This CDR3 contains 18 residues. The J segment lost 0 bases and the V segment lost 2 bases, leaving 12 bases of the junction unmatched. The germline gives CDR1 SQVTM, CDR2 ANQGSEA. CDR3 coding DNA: TGCAGCGTTGAACTACTAGCGGAGATGTGGCACTCCTACAATGAGCAGTTCTTC. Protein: CSVELLAEMWHSYNEQFF.

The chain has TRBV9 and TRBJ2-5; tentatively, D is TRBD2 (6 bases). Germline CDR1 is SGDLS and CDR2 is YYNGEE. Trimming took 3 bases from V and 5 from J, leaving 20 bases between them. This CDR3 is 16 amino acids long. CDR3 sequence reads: CASSAPAGSRAETQYF. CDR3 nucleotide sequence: TGTGCCAGCAGCGCCCCAGCGGGCTCTAGAGCGGAGACCCAGTACTTC.

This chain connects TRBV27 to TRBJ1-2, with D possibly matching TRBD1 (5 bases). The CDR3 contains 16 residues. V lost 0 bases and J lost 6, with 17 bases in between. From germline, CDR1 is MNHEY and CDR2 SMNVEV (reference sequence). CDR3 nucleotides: TGTGCCAGCAGTTTATCCCCTCCGGAGCCGGGGGATGGCTACACCTTC. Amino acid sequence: CASSLSPPEPGDGYTF.

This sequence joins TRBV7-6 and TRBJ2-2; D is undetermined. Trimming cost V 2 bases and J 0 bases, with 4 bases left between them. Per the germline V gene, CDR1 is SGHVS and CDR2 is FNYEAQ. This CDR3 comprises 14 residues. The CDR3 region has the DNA TGTGCCAGCAGCTTACGCGCGAACACCGGGGAGCTGTTTTTT. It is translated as CASSLRANTGELFF. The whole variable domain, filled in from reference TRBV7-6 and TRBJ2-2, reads GAGVSQSPRYKVTKRGQDVALRCDPISGHVSLYWYRQALGQGPEFLTYFNYEAQQDKSGLPNDRFSAERPEGSISTLTIQRTEQRDSAMYRCASSLRANTGELFFGEGSRLTVL.

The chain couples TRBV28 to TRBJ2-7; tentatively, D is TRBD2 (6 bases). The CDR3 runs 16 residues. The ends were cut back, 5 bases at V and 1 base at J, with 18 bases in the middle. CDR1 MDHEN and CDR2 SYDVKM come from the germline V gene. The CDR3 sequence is CASSPAGTYLSYEQYF. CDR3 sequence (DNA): TGTGCCAGCAGTCCCGCCGGGACTTACCTTTCCTACGAGCAGTACTTC.

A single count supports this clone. CDR3 in amino acids: CASSQTSGSFNEQFF. Here the CDR3 DNA reads TGCGCCAGCAGCCAGACTAGCGGGAGCTTCAATGAGCAGTTCTTC. V and J are TRBV4-1 and TRBJ2-1, with 12 bases fitting TRBD2. The CDR3 is 15 residues long. CDR1 and CDR2 from the germline V gene are MGHRA and YSYEKL. Trimming cost V 3 bases and J 6 bases; bases outside gene matches: 3.

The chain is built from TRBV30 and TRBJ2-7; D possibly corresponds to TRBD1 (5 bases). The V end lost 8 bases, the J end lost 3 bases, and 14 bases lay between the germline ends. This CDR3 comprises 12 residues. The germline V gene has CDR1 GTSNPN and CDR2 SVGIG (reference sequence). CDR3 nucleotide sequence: TGTGCCGTCATCGACAGCTACTACGAGCAGTACTTC. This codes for CAVIDSYYEQYF.

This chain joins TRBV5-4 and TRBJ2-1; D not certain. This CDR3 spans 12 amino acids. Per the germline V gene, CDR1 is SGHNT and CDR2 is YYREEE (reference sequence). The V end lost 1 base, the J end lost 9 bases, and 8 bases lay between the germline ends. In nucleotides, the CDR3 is TGTGCCAGCAGCTTGCCGTTCAGTGAGCAGTTCTTC. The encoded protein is CASSLPFSEQFF. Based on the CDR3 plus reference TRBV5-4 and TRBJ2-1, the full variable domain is ETGVTQSPTHLIKTRGQQVTLRCSSQSGHNTVSWYQQALGQGPQFIFQYYREEENGRGNFPPRFSGLQFPNYSSELNVNALELDDSALYLCASSLPFSEQFFGPGTRLTVL.

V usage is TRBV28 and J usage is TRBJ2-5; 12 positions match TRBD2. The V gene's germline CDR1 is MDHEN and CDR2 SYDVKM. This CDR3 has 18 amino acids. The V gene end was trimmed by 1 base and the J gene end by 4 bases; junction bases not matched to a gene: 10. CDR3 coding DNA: TGTGCCAGCAGTTTATCGTCTATACTAGCGGGAGGAGGAGAGACCCAGTACTTC. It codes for CASSLSSILAGGGETQYF.

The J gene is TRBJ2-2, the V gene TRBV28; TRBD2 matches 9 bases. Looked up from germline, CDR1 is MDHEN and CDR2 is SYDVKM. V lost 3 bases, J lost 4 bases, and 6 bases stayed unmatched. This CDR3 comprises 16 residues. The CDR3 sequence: CASSFWRLAVTGELFF. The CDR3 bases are TGTGCCAGCAGTTTTTGGCGACTAGCGGTCACCGGGGAGCTGTTTTTT. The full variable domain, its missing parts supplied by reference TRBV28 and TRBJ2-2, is DVKVTQSSRYLVKRTGEKVFLECVQDMDHENMFWYRQDPGLGLRLIYFSYDVKMKEKGDIPEGYSVSREKKERFSLILESASTNQTSMYLCASSFWRLAVTGELFFGEGSRLTVL.

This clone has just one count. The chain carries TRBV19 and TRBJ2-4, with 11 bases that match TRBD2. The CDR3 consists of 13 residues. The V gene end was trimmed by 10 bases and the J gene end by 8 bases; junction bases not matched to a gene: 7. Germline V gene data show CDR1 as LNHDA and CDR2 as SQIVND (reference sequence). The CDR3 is CATYSGGADIQYF. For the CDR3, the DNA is TGTGCCACCTATAGCGGGGGGGCCGACATTCAGTACTTC.

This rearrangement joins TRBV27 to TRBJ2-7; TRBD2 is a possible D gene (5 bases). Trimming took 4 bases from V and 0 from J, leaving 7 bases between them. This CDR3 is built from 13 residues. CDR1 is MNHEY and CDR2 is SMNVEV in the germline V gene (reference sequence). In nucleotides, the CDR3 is TGTGCCAGCAGTTCTCGGGGCTCCTACGAGCAGTACTTC. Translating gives CASSSRGSYEQYF.

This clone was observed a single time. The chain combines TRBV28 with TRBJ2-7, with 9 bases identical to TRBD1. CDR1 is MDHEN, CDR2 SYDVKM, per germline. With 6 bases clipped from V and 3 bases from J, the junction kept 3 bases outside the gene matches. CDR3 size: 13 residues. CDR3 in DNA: TGTGCCAGCAGCCCGGGACAGGGCTACGAGCAGTACTTC. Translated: CASSPGQGYEQYF.

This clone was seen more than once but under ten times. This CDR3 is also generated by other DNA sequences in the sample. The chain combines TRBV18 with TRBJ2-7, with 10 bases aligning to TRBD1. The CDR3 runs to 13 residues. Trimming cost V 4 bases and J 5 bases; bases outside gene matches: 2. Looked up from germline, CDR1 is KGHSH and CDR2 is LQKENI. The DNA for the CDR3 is TGTGCCAGCTCACAGACAGGGGGCCACGAGCAGTACTTC. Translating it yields CASSQTGGHEQYF. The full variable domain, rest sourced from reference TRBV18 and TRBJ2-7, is NAGVMQNPRHLVRRRGQEARLRCSPMKGHSHVYWYRQLPEEGLKFMVYLQKENIIDESGMPKERFSAEFPKEGPSILRIQQVVRGDSAAYFCASSQTGGHEQYFGPGTRLTVT.

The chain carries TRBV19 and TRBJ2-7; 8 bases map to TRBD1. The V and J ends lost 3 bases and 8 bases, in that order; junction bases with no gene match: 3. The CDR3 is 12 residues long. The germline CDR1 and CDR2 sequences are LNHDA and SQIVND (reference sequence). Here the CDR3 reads CASSMDRAKQYF. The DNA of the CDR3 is TGTGCCAGTAGTATGGACAGGGCTAAGCAGTACTTC.

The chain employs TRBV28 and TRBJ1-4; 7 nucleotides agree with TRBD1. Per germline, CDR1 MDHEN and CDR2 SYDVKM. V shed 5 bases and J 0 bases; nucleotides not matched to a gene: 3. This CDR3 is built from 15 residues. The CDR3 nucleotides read TGTGCCAGCAGTCAGGGGGATGCAACTAATGAAAAACTGTTTTTT. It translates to CASSQGDATNEKLFF.

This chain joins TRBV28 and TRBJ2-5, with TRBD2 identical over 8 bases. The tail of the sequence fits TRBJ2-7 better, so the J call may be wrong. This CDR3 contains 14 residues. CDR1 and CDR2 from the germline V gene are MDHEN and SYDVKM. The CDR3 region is CASTREGGIYEQYF. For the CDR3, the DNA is TGTGCCAGCACCCGGGAGGGGGGAATCTACGAGCAGTACTTC.

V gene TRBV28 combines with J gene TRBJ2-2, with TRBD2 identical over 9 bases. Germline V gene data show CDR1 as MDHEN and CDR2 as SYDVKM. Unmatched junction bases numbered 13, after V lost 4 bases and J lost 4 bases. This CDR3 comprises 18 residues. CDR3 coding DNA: TGTGCCAGCAGTTATTTAGCCGTGGAGCGGGAGGTCACCGGGGAGCTGTTTTTT. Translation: CASSYLAVEREVTGELFF.

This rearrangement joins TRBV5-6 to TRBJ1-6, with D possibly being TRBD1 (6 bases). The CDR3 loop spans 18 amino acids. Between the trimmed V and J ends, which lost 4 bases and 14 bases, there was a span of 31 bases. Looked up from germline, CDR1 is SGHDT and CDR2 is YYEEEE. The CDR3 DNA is TGTGCCAGCAGCCCCTTTACCCGGGACAAGGAACGTTTCAGGGCCCTCCACTTT. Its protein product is CASSPFTRDKERFRALHF.